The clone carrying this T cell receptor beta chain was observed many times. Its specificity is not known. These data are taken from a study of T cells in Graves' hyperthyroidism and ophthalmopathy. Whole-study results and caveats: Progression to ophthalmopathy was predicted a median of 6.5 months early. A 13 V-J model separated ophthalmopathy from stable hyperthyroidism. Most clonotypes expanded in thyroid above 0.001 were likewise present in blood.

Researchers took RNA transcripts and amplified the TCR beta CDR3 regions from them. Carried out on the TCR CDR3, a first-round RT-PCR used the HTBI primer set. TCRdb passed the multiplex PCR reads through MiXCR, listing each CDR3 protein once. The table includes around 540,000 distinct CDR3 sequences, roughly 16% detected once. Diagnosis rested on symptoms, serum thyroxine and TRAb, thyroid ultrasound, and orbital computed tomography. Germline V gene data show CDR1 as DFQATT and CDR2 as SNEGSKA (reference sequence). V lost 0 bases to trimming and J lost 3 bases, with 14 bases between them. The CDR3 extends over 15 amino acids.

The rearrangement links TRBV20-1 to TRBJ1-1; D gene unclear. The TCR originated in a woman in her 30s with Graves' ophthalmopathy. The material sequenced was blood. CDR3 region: CSARDILREYTEAFF. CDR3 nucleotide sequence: TGCAGTGCTAGAGATATTCTCCGGGAATACACTGAAGCTTTCTTT.